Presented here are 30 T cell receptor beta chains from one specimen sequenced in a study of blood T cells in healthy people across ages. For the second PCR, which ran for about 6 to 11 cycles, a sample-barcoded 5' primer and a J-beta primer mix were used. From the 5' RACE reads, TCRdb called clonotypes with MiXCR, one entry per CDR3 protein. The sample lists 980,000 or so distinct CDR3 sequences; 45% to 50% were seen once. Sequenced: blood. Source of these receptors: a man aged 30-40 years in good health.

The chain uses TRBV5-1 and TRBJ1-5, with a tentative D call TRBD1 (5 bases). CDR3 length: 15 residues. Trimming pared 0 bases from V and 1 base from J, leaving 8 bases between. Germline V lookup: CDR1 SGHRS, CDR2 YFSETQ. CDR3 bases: TGCGCCAGCAGCTTGGGGGGGGAAAGCAATCAGCCCCAGCATTTT. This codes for CASSLGGESNQPQHF.

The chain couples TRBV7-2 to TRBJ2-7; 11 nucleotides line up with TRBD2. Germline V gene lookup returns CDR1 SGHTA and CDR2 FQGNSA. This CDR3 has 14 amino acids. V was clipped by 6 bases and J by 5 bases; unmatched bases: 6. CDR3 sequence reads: CASSFGLAGHEQYF. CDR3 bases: TGTGCCAGCAGTTTCGGACTAGCGGGTCACGAGCAGTACTTC.

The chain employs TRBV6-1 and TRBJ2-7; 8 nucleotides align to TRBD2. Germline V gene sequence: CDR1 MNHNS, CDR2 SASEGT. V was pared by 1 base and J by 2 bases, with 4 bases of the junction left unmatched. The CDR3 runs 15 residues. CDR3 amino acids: CASSEDAAGAYEQYF. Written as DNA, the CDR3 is TGTGCCAGCAGTGAAGATGCAGCGGGGGCCTACGAGCAGTACTTC.

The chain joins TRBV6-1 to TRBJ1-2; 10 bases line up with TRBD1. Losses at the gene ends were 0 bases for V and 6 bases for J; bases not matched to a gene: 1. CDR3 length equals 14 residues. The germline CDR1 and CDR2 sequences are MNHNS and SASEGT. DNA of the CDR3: TGTGCCAGCAGTGAAGCGGGACAGGGGAATGGCTACACCTTC. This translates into CASSEAGQGNGYTF.

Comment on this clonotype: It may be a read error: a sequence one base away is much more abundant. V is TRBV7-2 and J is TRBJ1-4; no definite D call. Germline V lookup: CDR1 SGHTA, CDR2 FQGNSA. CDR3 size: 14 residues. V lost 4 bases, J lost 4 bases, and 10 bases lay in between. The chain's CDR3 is CASSSTGVNEKLFF. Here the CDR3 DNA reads TGTGCCAGCAGCTCGACCGGAGTTAATGAAAAACTGTTTTTT.

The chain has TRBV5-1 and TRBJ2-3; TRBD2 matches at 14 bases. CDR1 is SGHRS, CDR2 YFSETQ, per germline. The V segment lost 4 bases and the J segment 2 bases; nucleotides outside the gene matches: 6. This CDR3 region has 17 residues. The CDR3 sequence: CASSTGLAGATTDTQYF. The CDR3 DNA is TGCGCCAGCAGCACGGGACTAGCGGGGGCCACCACAGATACGCAGTATTTT.

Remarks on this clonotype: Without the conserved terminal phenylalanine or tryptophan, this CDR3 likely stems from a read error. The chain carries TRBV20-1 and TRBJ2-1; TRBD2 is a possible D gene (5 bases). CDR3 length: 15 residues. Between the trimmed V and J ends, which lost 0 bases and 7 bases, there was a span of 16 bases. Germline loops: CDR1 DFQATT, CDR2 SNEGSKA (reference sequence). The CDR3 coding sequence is TGCAGTGCTAGAGATCCTAGACCCCCGGGGAATGAGCAGTTCTTA. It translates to CSARDPRPPGNEQFL.

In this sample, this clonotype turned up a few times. The CDR3 reads CSAISREKLFF. For the CDR3, the DNA is TGCAGTGCTATTAGTCGGGAAAAACTGTTTTTT. The chain links TRBV20-1 to TRBJ1-4; no reliable D call. Germline assignment: CDR1 DFQATT and CDR2 SNEGSKA (reference sequence). The CDR3 totals 11 residues. Trimming stripped 4 bases from V and 8 bases from J, with 8 bases between.

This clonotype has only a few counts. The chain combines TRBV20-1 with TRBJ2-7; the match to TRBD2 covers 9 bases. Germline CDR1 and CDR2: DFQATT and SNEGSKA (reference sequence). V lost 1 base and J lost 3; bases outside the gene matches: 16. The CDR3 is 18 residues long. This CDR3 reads CSARGAAGGPKVSYEQYF. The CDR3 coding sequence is TGCAGTGCTAGAGGGGCAGCGGGGGGCCCCAAAGTAAGCTACGAGCAGTACTTC.

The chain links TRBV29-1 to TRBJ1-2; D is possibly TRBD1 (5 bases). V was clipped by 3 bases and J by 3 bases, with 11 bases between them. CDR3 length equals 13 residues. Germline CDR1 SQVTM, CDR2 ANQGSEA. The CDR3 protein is CSVDSGRDYGYTF. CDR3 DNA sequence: TGCAGCGTTGATTCAGGGAGAGACTATGGCTACACCTTC.

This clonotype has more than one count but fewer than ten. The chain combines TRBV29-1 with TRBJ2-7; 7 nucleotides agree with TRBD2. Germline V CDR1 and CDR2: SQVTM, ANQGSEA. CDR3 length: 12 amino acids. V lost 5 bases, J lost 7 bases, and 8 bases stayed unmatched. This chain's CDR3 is CSVNLGLSEQYF. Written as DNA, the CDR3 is TGCAGCGTTAACCTGGGACTATCGGAGCAGTACTTC.

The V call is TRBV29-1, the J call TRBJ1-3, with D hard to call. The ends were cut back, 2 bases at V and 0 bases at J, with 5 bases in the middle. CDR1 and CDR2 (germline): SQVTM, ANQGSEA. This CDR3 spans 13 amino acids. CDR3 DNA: TGCAGCGTTGAACAGAGCTCTGGAAACACCATATATTTT. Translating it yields CSVEQSSGNTIYF.

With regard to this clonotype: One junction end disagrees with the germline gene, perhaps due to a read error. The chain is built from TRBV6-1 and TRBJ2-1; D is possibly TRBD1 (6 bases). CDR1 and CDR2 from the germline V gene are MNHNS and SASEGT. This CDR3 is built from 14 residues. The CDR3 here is CACSVGGDYNEQFF. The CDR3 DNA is TGTGCCTGCAGTGTAGGGGGAGACTACAATGAGCAGTTCTTC.

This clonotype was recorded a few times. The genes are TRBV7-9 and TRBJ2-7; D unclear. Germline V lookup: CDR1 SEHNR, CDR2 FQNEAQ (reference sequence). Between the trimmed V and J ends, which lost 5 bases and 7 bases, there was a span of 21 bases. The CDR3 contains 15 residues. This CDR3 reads CASSPKDPSPREQYF. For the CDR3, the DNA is TGTGCCAGCAGCCCAAAGGACCCATCACCACGAGAGCAGTACTTC.

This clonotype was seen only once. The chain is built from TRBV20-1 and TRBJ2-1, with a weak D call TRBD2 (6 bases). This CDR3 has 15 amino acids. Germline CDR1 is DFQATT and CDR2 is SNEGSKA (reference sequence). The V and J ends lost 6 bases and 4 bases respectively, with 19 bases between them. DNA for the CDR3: TGCAGTGCCCACCAACCGGGACTTTCATACAATGAGCAGTTCTTC. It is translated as CSAHQPGLSYNEQFF.

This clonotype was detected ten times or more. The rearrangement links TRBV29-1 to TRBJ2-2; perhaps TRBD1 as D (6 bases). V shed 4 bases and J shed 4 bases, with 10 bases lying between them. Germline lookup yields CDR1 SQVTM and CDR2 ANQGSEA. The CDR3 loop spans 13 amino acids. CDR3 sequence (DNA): TGCAGCGTTGGGAAAGGGGGCACCGGGGAGCTGTTTTTT. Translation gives CSVGKGGTGELFF.

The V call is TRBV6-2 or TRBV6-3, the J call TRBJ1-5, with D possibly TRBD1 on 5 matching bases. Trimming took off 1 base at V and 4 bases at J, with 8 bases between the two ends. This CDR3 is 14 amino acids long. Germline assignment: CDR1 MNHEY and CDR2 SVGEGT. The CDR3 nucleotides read TGTGCCAGCAGTTACTTCGAGGGGAATCAGCCCCAGCATTTT. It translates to CASSYFEGNQPQHF.

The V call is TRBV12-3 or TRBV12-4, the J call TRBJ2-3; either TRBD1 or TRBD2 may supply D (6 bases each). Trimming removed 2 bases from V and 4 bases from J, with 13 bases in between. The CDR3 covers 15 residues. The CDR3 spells CASSLLGGQSDTQYF. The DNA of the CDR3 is TGTGCCAGCAGTTTACTGGGGGGCCAGTCAGATACGCAGTATTTT.

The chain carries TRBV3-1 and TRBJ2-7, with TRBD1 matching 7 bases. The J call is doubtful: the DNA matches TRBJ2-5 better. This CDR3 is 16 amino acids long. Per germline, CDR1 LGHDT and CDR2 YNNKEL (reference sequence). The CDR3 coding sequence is TGTGCCAGCAGCCGTGGACAGGCCCGGATGTGGGAGACCCAGTACTTC. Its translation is CASSRGQARMWETQYF.

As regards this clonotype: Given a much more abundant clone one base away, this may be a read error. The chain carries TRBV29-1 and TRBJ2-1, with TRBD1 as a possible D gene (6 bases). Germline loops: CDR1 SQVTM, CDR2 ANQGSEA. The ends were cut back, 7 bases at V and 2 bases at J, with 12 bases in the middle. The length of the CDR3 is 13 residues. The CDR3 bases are TGCAGCGCGGAGAGGGACACCTACAATGAGCAGTTCTTC. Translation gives CSAERDTYNEQFF.

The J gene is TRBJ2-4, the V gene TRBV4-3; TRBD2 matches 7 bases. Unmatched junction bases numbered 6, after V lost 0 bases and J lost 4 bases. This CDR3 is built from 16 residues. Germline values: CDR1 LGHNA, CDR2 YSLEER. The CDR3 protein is CASSQEGRGRKNIQYF. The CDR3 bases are TGCGCCAGCAGCCAAGAAGGGCGGGGGAGAAAAAACATTCAGTACTTC.

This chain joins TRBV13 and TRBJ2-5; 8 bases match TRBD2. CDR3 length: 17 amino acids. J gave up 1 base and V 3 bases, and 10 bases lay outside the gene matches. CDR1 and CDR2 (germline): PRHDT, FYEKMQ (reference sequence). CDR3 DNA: TGTGCCAGCAGCTTCGCCCTAGCAGCGGGGGCCCAAGAGACCCAGTACTTC. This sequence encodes CASSFALAAGAQETQYF.

CDR3: CAISVGYTEAFF. Here the CDR3 DNA reads TGTGCCATCAGTGTGGGCTACACTGAAGCTTTCTTT. The chain recombines TRBV10-3 with TRBJ1-1; D not resolved. Per the germline V gene, CDR1 is ENHRY and CDR2 is SYGVKD. CDR3 length: 12 residues. V dropped 4 bases and J dropped 3 bases, with 6 bases sitting between them.

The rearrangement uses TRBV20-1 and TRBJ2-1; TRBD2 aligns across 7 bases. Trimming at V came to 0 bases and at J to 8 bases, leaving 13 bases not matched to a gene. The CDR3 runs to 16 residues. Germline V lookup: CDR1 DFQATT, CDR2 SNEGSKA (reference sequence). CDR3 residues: CSARDVGWGRGDEQFF. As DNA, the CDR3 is TGCAGTGCTAGAGATGTGGGGTGGGGTCGGGGGGATGAGCAGTTCTTC.

The CDR3 reads CASRGNLNTEAFF. In nucleotides, the CDR3 is TGTGCCAGCCGAGGGAATTTAAACACTGAAGCTTTCTTT. J is TRBJ1-1 and V is TRBV2; D unclear. The germline gives CDR1 SNHLY, CDR2 FYNNEI. Trimming cost V 8 bases and J 2 bases, with 12 bases left between them. The CDR3 is 13 residues long.

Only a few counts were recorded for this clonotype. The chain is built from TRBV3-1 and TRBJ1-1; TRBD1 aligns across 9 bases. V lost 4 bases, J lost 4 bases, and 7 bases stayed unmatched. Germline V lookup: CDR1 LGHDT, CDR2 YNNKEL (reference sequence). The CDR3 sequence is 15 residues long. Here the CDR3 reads CASSPGTGFFTEAFF. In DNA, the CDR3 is TGTGCCAGCAGCCCCGGGACAGGGTTTTTCACTGAAGCTTTCTTT.

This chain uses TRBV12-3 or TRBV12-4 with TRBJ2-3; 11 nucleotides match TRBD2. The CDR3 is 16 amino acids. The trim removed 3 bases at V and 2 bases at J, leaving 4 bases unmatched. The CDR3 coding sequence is TGTGCCAGCAGTTTTCCACTAGCGGGGGCCACAGATACGCAGTATTTT. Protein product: CASSFPLAGATDTQYF.

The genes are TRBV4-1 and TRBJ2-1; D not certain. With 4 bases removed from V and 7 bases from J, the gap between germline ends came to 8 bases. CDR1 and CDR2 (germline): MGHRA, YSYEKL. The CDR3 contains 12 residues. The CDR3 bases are TGCGCCAGCAGCCCGACGGCTAATGAGCAGTTCTTC. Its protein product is CASSPTANEQFF.

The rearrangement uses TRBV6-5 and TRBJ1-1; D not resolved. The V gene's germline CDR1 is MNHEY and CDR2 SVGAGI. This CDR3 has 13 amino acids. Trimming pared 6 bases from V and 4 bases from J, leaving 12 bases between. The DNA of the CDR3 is TGTGCCAGCAGGCTTTTGGGGAGCACTGAAGCTTTCTTT. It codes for CASRLLGSTEAFF.

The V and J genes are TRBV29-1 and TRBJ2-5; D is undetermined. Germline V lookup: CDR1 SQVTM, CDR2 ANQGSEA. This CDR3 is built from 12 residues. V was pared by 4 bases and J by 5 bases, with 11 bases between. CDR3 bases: TGCAGCGTTGTGGTTTTAGGGGAGACCCAGTACTTC. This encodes CSVVVLGETQYF.